These 21 T cell receptor beta chains originate from one sample sequenced in a study of T cells in Graves' hyperthyroidism and ophthalmopathy. The source material, RNA transcripts, was used to amplify TCR beta CDR3 regions. The study used the HTBI primer set for a first-round RT-PCR of the TCR CDR3. One entry per CDR3 protein results from TCRdb running MiXCR on the multiplex PCR reads. The sample includes hundreds of thousands of distinct CDR3 sequences, approximately 15% seen only once; the top ten take about 3.9%. The specimen was blood. The receptors stem from a woman in her thirties or forties with Graves' ophthalmopathy.

This clonotype was detected many times. The chain employs TRBV12-3 or TRBV12-4 and TRBJ1-1, with D unresolved. Trimming took 2 bases from V and 7 from J, leaving 8 bases between them. This CDR3 contains 12 residues. Here the CDR3 reads CASSLNTIEAFF. In nucleotides, the CDR3 is TGTGCCAGCAGTTTAAACACCATTGAAGCTTTCTTT.

The chain employs TRBV6-1 and TRBJ2-2, with 7 positions matching TRBD2. V gave up 5 bases and J gave up 6 bases; unmatched junction bases: 3. The germline V gene encodes CDR1 MNHNS and CDR2 SASEGT. This CDR3 is 13 amino acids long. DNA of the CDR3: TGTGCCAGCAGTAAAACTAGCGCCGGGGAGCTGTTTTTT. Protein: CASSKTSAGELFF.

This clonotype was seen at least ten times. The chain uses TRBV10-3 and TRBJ2-7, with 7 bases identical to TRBD2. CDR3 length: 15 amino acids. From germline, CDR1 is ENHRY and CDR2 SYGVKD. The J segment lost 2 bases and the V segment lost 10 bases, leaving 14 bases of the junction unmatched. The CDR3 nucleotides read TGTGCCACCGGAGCTAGCGGCACGATGCCCTACGAGCAGTACTTC. Amino acids: CATGASGTMPYEQYF.

This clonotype was recorded at least ten times. This chain links TRBV28 with TRBJ1-1; D is uncertain. Germline CDR1 reads MDHEN; CDR2 reads SYDVKM. V was trimmed by 5 bases and J by 0 bases, leaving 7 bases between them. The CDR3 has 13 amino acids. The DNA of the CDR3 is TGTGCCAGCAGTATTCCCCTGAACACTGAAGCTTTCTTT. Protein: CASSIPLNTEAFF.

The V gene is TRBV3-1, the J gene TRBJ2-7; 7 nucleotides line up with TRBD2. The germline gives CDR1 LGHDT, CDR2 YNNKEL (reference sequence). The ends lost 6 bases at V and 3 bases at J; junction bases unmatched: 5. The CDR3 spans 13 residues. The chain's CDR3 is CASSQRDYYEQYF. In DNA, the CDR3 is TGTGCCAGCAGTCAACGGGACTACTACGAGCAGTACTTC.

This clonotype was picked up many times. The chain carries TRBV12-3 or TRBV12-4 and TRBJ2-1; a weak D match, TRBD2 (6 bases). This CDR3 is 11 amino acids long. Deletions cut 6 bases from V and 10 bases from J, with 10 bases between. The CDR3 bases are TGTGCCAGCAGCCCTAGCGTGGAGCAGTTCTTC. It codes for CASSPSVEQFF.

In its sample, this clonotype was seen many times. J is TRBJ2-2 and V is TRBV12-3 or TRBV12-4; TRBD1 or TRBD2 may be the D gene (5 bases each). Trimming took 8 bases from V and 0 from J, leaving 16 bases between them. The CDR3 is 16 residues long. Here the CDR3 reads CASGGPDLSNTGELFF. The CDR3 nucleotides read TGTGCCAGCGGGGGACCTGATCTATCGAACACCGGGGAGCTGTTTTTT.

This clonotype has ten or more counts. The chain has TRBV7-9 and TRBJ1-1; TRBD1 might be the D (5 bases). The CDR3 extends over 14 amino acids. The V gene lost 1 base and the J gene lost 4 bases, with 10 bases spanning the gap. Germline loops: CDR1 SEHNR, CDR2 FQNEAQ (reference sequence). This chain's CDR3 is CASSLGGIVTEAFF. The CDR3, as DNA: TGTGCCAGCAGCTTAGGGGGCATCGTCACTGAAGCTTTCTTT.

This clonotype showed up many times. The chain joins TRBV6-1 to TRBJ2-7, with 13 bases that match TRBD2. V lost 9 bases to trimming and J lost 6 bases; unmatched junction nucleotides: 11. The CDR3 totals 15 residues. Germline V gene data show CDR1 as MNHNS and CDR2 as SASEGT. This CDR3 is CASSLAGGPRGEQYF. DNA of the CDR3: TGTGCCAGTTCACTAGCGGGAGGGCCTAGGGGCGAGCAGTACTTC.

The genes are TRBV2 and TRBJ1-1; 7 bases line up with TRBD1. Looked up from germline, CDR1 is SNHLY and CDR2 is FYNNEI. The CDR3 extends over 15 amino acids. Trimming at V came to 6 bases and at J to 11 bases, leaving 18 bases not matched to a gene. In nucleotides, the CDR3 is TGTGCCAGCAGCGCCCAGGGACAGCCAGCCAGTGGGGCTTTCTTT. Translated: CASSAQGQPASGAFF. Variable domain in full (rest from reference TRBV2 and TRBJ1-1): EPEVTQTPSHQVTQMGQEVILRCVPISNHLYFYWYRQILGQKVEFLVSFYNNEISEKSEIFDDQFSVERPDGSNFTLKIRSTKLEDSAMYFCASSAQGQPASGAFFGQGTRLTVV.

This clonotype has ten or more counts. This chain links TRBV2 with TRBJ1-2; 9 nucleotides line up with TRBD1. The CDR3 loop spans 15 amino acids. The germline gives CDR1 SNHLY, CDR2 FYNNEI. Trimming took 4 bases from V and 5 from J; bases not matched to a gene: 8. The CDR3: CASSGTGADRYGYTF. For the CDR3, the DNA is TGTGCCAGCAGTGGGACAGGGGCAGACCGGTATGGCTACACCTTC. Combining the CDR3 with reference TRBV2 and TRBJ1-2 gives the whole variable domain EPEVTQTPSHQVTQMGQEVILRCVPISNHLYFYWYRQILGQKVEFLVSFYNNEISEKSEIFDDQFSVERPDGSNFTLKIRSTKLEDSAMYFCASSGTGADRYGYTFGSGTRLTVV.

The chain uses TRBV2 and TRBJ1-3, with unresolved D. Germline V gene sequence: CDR1 SNHLY, CDR2 FYNNEI. Trimming took off 10 bases at V and 3 bases at J, with 10 bases between the two ends. The CDR3 loop spans 12 amino acids. In DNA, the CDR3 is TGTGCCACCGAGAGCCGTGGAAACACCATATATTTT. Protein sequence: CATESRGNTIYF.

This clonotype occurred many times. V gene TRBV5-8 combines with J gene TRBJ2-7, with TRBD1 matching 8 bases. The CDR3 is 15 residues long. J was trimmed by 4 bases and V by 0 bases; bases with no gene match: 6. Germline-derived CDR1 and CDR2 are SGHTS and YDEGEE. In nucleotides, the CDR3 is TGTGCCAGCAGCTTGGACAGGGGGATATTGTACGAGCAGTACTTC. The encoded protein is CASSLDRGILYEQYF.

The rearrangement links TRBV18 to TRBJ1-1; no clear D. This CDR3 has 12 amino acids. Looked up from germline, CDR1 is KGHSH and CDR2 is LQKENI. The ends were cut back, 1 base at V and 10 bases at J, with 10 bases in the middle. The DNA of the CDR3 is TGTGCCAGCTCACCACAGGGTTTCAGAGCTTTCTTT. This codes for CASSPQGFRAFF.

This clonotype was seen at least ten times. The V gene is TRBV29-1, the J gene TRBJ2-5; 7 bases line up with TRBD1. The CDR3 runs 13 residues. The germline gives CDR1 SQVTM, CDR2 ANQGSEA. The V gene end was trimmed by 3 bases and the J gene end by 2 bases; junction bases not matched to a gene: 3. This CDR3 is CSVEGTVQETQYF. DNA of the CDR3: TGCAGCGTTGAGGGGACAGTACAAGAGACCCAGTACTTC.

This clonotype was seen just once. The J gene is TRBJ2-7, the V gene TRBV28; D is possibly TRBD1 (5 bases). This CDR3 has 12 residues. Germline-derived CDR1 and CDR2 are MDHEN and SYDVKM. The V end was cut by 9 bases, the J end by 0 bases, with 9 bases between. The CDR3 here is CASTTASYEQYF. The CDR3 bases are TGTGCCAGTACGACAGCCTCCTACGAGCAGTACTTC.

This clonotype was found once. CDR3 in amino acids: CASSVDNLPSSGYEQYF. The CDR3 nucleotides read TGTGCCAGCAGTGTGGACAATTTGCCTTCTTCCGGATACGAGCAGTACTTC. The genes are TRBV6-1 and TRBJ2-7, with D possibly matching TRBD1 (5 bases). Germline CDR1 and CDR2: MNHNS and SASEGT. V was pared by 4 bases and J by 4 bases, with 23 bases between. This CDR3 comprises 17 residues.

There are many counts of this clonotype. The gene calls are TRBV7-9 and TRBJ2-5, with D perhaps TRBD1 (6 bases). CDR1 SEHNR and CDR2 FQNEAQ come from the germline V gene (reference sequence). There are 14 residues in the CDR3. Trimming removed 6 bases from V and 5 bases from J, with 16 bases in between. CDR3 loop: CASRQGQNVETQYF. The CDR3 DNA reads TGTGCCAGCAGACAAGGACAGAACGTGGAGACCCAGTACTTC.

This clonotype showed up many times. The chain links TRBV20-1 to TRBJ2-7; D is undetermined. This CDR3 contains 12 residues. The ends were cut back, 1 base at V and 3 bases at J, with 7 bases in the middle. CDR1 is DFQATT and CDR2 is SNEGSKA in the germline V gene (reference sequence). The CDR3 loop is CSARAPVYEQYF. The CDR3 nucleotides are TGCAGTGCTAGAGCGCCCGTCTACGAGCAGTACTTC.

This clonotype was seen at least ten times. V and J are TRBV10-3 and TRBJ2-7; 8 bases align to TRBD1. Germline-derived CDR1 and CDR2 are ENHRY and SYGVKD. The J segment lost 2 bases and the V segment lost 2 bases, leaving 5 bases of the junction unmatched. This CDR3 region has 15 residues. The CDR3 loop is CAISEPGGRTYEQYF. CDR3 in DNA: TGTGCCATCAGTGAGCCAGGGGGCAGAACCTACGAGCAGTACTTC.

This clonotype was counted at least ten times. V gene TRBV10-3 combines with J gene TRBJ2-7, with 8 bases identical to TRBD1. V lost 9 bases and J lost 7; bases outside the gene matches: 17. The CDR3 spans 15 residues. The germline gives CDR1 ENHRY, CDR2 SYGVKD. CDR3 residues: CAIKTGTGLNREQYF. The CDR3 nucleotides are TGTGCCATTAAAACCGGGACAGGCCTAAACAGGGAGCAGTACTTC.